The clone carrying this T cell receptor (beta chain) was counted only a few times. The antigen is unknown. This CDR3 region has 13 residues. The V end lost 4 bases, the J end lost 1 base, and 7 bases lay between the germline ends. Per germline, CDR1 MDHEN and CDR2 SYDVKM. These data are taken from a study of cytomegalovirus exposure and HLA in healthy donors. Study overall: From HLA-typed donors, an early data release held about 85 million unique TCRs.

Study findings and constraints: A highly shared variant cluster was judged a likely technical artifact. Some segments of the V type, notably TRBV6-2 and TRBV6-3, were excluded as indistinguishable.

Vbeta (60) and Jbeta (13) primers were used in the PCR. TCRdb's table, derived via immunoSEQ multiplex PCR, lists solely in-frame clones and lacks some. This table has more than 70,000 clones, 65% to 70% appearing once. Sequenced input: PBMCs. The receptor comes from a man aged 35-49 years in good health and CMV-seropositive. J is TRBJ2-5 and V is TRBV28; the D is unclear. The chain's CDR3 is CASSSDSQETQYF. Here the CDR3 DNA reads TGTGCCAGCAGTTCCGATAGCCAAGAGACCCAGTACTTC.